Below, 28 T cell receptor beta chains from the same sample are listed, as sequenced in a study of regulatory T cells in long-lasting Graves disease. In building TCR beta libraries, iRepertoire HTBI primers were used together with Arm-PCR of CDR3 regions. Each CDR3 protein gets one entry after TCRdb re-called the multiplex PCR reads with MiXCR. The table shows a few hundred thousand distinct CDR3 sequences, with 20% to 25% occurring only once. As to time point: newly diagnosed GD, antithyroid drugs for less than 3 months. RNA isolated from PBMCs was used to make the TCR library. The sample was peripheral blood mononuclear cells (PBMCs), taken at new diagnosis, from a patient treated with antithyroid drugs. These TCRs come from a female donor with Graves disease.

This clonotype was detected many times. The V and J genes are TRBV2 and TRBJ2-5; a possible D gene is TRBD1 (6 bases). Germline CDR1 is SNHLY and CDR2 is FYNNEI. CDR3 length: 13 residues. The V end was cut by 8 bases, the J end by 0 bases, with 10 bases between. CDR3 loop: CASGQSYQETQYF. Written as DNA, the CDR3 is TGTGCCAGCGGACAGTCGTACCAAGAGACCCAGTACTTC.

The chain combines TRBV7-2 with TRBJ2-7; D possibly corresponds to TRBD1 (5 bases). CDR1 is SGHTA and CDR2 is FQGNSA in the germline V gene. This CDR3 has 15 amino acids. Trimming cost V 5 bases and J 0 bases, with 14 bases left between them. DNA for the CDR3: TGTGCCAGCAGCCCTGGACAACGGCTCTCCTACGAGCAGTACTTC. This codes for CASSPGQRLSYEQYF.

This clonotype occurred many times. V and J are TRBV27 and TRBJ2-7; TRBD1 matches 7 bases. The CDR3 is made up of 16 amino acids. From germline, CDR1 is MNHEY and CDR2 SMNVEV (reference sequence). Losses at the gene ends were 6 bases for V and 1 base for J; bases not matched to a gene: 12. CDR3 sequence reads: CASSGAWYRGSYEQYF. The CDR3 DNA reads TGTGCCAGCAGCGGGGCTTGGTACAGGGGATCCTACGAGCAGTACTTC.

This chain joins TRBV30 and TRBJ1-2; D perhaps matches TRBD1 (5 bases). The V and J ends lost 0 bases and 8 bases respectively, with 16 bases between them. This CDR3 has 14 amino acids. The germline V gene encodes CDR1 GTSNPN and CDR2 SVGIG (reference sequence). CDR3 region: CAWSVGVIGEGYTF. The DNA for the CDR3 is TGTGCCTGGAGTGTAGGGGTTATCGGGGAAGGCTACACCTTC.

Regarding this clonotype: A much more abundant neighbour one base away suggests this may be a read error. This rearrangement joins TRBV6-2 or TRBV6-3 to TRBJ2-1; perhaps TRBD2 as D (5 bases). This CDR3 has 15 amino acids. Per the germline V gene, CDR1 is MNHEY and CDR2 is SVGEGT. DNA for the CDR3: TGTACCAGTACCGACATACAGCGGAAGCGGAATGAGCAGTTCTTC. Translated: CTSTDIQRKRNEQFF.

This clonotype was counted many times. This chain connects TRBV29-1 to TRBJ2-7; 7 bases are shared with TRBD1. Losses at the gene ends were 4 bases for V and 2 bases for J; bases not matched to a gene: 5. Looked up from germline, CDR1 is SQVTM and CDR2 is ANQGSEA. The CDR3 spans 13 residues. CDR3 protein: CSVVRDSTYEQYF. Written as DNA, the CDR3 is TGCAGCGTTGTTCGGGACAGCACCTACGAGCAGTACTTC.

This clonotype came up many times. This sequence joins TRBV28 and TRBJ2-1, with 7 bases aligning to TRBD1. V dropped 5 bases and J dropped 7; count of bases not matched to a gene: 2. CDR3 length equals 12 residues. Germline V gene lookup returns CDR1 MDHEN and CDR2 SYDVKM. Written as DNA, the CDR3 is TGTGCCAGCAGTGAGGGGGCGAATGAGCAGTTCTTC. It translates to CASSEGANEQFF. The variable domain in full, with the rest retrieved from reference TRBV28 and TRBJ2-1, is DVKVTQSSRYLVKRTGEKVFLECVQDMDHENMFWYRQDPGLGLRLIYFSYDVKMKEKGDIPEGYSVSREKKERFSLILESASTNQTSMYLCASSEGANEQFFGPGTRLTVL.

This clonotype was seen many times. V gene TRBV9 combines with J gene TRBJ1-2; the match to TRBD1 covers 10 bases. This CDR3 is built from 15 residues. Germline V gene lookup returns CDR1 SGDLS and CDR2 YYNGEE. The trim removed 3 bases at V and 6 bases at J, leaving 8 bases unmatched. In DNA form, the CDR3 reads TGTGCCAGCAGCGACCGGGACAGGGGCCGCCATGGCTACACCTTC. It is translated as CASSDRDRGRHGYTF.

The chain is built from TRBV7-3 and TRBJ2-2; TRBD1 agrees at 8 bases. V lost 4 bases and J lost 4; bases outside the gene matches: 8. CDR1 is SGHTA and CDR2 is FQGTGA in the germline V gene. The CDR3 is 16 amino acids. CDR3 DNA sequence: TGTGCCAGCAGCTCCCATGGACAGGGAGCCACCGGGGAGCTGTTTTTT. This encodes CASSSHGQGATGELFF.

This clonotype came up many times. The chain recombines TRBV20-1 with TRBJ2-5; a weak D match, TRBD2 (6 bases). Germline-derived CDR1 and CDR2 are DFQATT and SNEGSKA (reference sequence). Trimming removed 6 bases from V and 4 bases from J, with 24 bases in between. The CDR3 totals 16 residues. This chain's CDR3 is CSAPGSGVSGSETQYF. The DNA of the CDR3 is TGCAGTGCCCCCGGTTCGGGGGTAAGTGGTTCAGAGACCCAGTACTTC.

The V call is TRBV20-1, the J call TRBJ2-1; no clear D gene. The V end was cut by 3 bases, the J end by 9 bases, with 21 bases between. In germline, CDR1 is DFQATT, CDR2 SNEGSKA (reference sequence). The CDR3 covers 15 residues. CDR3 DNA: TGCAGTGCTAGGACGACAACCGCGCATACAGTTGAGCAGTTCTTC. Amino acids: CSARTTTAHTVEQFF.

At least ten counts were recorded for this clonotype. This sequence joins TRBV9 and TRBJ2-7; no clear D. The CDR3 is made up of 14 amino acids. V lost 3 bases to trimming and J lost 6 bases, with 16 bases between them. CDR1 and CDR2 (germline): SGDLS, YYNGEE. The CDR3 loop reads CASSDGPSRGEQYF. In nucleotides, the CDR3 is TGTGCCAGCAGCGACGGACCGTCACGAGGCGAGCAGTACTTC.

A note on this clonotype: Since a much larger clone is just one base distant, this may be a read error. The J gene is TRBJ2-3, the V gene TRBV7-8; no reliable D call. The last part of the DNA fits TRBJ1-5 better; the J call may be wrong. This CDR3 contains 13 residues. Germline V lookup: CDR1 SGHVS, CDR2 FQNEAQ. Here the CDR3 reads CASSPPRSDTQHF. The CDR3 coding sequence is TGTGCCAGCAGCCCCCCAAGATCGGATACGCAGCATTTT.

This clonotype came up many times. This chain uses TRBV20-1 with TRBJ2-3; 7 bases line up with TRBD2. This CDR3 has 14 residues. Germline CDR1 DFQATT, CDR2 SNEGSKA (reference sequence). Losses at the gene ends were 5 bases for V and 4 bases for J; bases not matched to a gene: 9. CDR3 in DNA: TGCAGTGCTCCGACTAGCAGCGTAGCAGATACGCAGTATTTT. Translated: CSAPTSSVADTQYF.

There are many counts of this clonotype. The V gene is TRBV18, the J gene TRBJ2-7, with TRBD2 matching 9 bases. Germline CDR1 is KGHSH and CDR2 is LQKENI. There are 14 residues in the CDR3. V lost 1 base, J lost 4 bases, and 2 bases stayed unmatched. The CDR3 protein is CASSPLAGEYEQYF. In DNA, the CDR3 is TGTGCCAGCTCACCACTAGCGGGAGAATACGAGCAGTACTTC. Full variable domain (rest looked up from reference TRBV18 and TRBJ2-7): NAGVMQNPRHLVRRRGQEARLRCSPMKGHSHVYWYRQLPEEGLKFMVYLQKENIIDESGMPKERFSAEFPKEGPSILRIQQVVRGDSAAYFCASSPLAGEYEQYFGPGTRLTVT.

The chain carries TRBV4-2 and TRBJ1-6, with D possibly TRBD1 on 5 matching bases. V lost 1 base to trimming and J lost 4 bases, with 14 bases between them. CDR3 length: 17 amino acids. Germline V CDR1 and CDR2: LGHNA, YNFKEQ. Written as DNA, the CDR3 is TGTGCCAGCAGCCAAGTGACAGAGGTATCTTATAATTCACCCCTCCACTTT. Encoded protein: CASSQVTEVSYNSPLHF.

This clonotype showed up just a few times. This chain joins TRBV15 and TRBJ2-7, with D unresolved. V gave up 0 bases and J gave up 3 bases, with 6 bases separating them. Looked up from germline, CDR1 is LNHNV and CDR2 is YYDKDF (reference sequence). The CDR3 spans 13 residues. For the CDR3, the DNA is TGTGCCACCAGCAGAGAAAAAAACTACGAGCAGTACTTC. Translation gives CATSREKNYEQYF.

The sample holds one count of this clonotype. The chain recombines TRBV7-9 with TRBJ2-5, with 9 bases identical to TRBD2. Germline V gene sequence: CDR1 SEHNR, CDR2 FQNEAQ (reference sequence). CDR3 length equals 15 residues. V was pared by 4 bases and J by 7 bases, with 10 bases of the junction left unmatched. CDR3 protein: CASSSPSGGSGTQYF. The CDR3 DNA follows: TGTGCCAGCAGCTCCCCCAGCGGGGGGTCCGGGACCCAGTACTTC. Looking up the rest from reference TRBV7-9 and TRBJ2-5 gives the full variable domain: DTGVSQNPRHKITKRGQNVTFRCDPISEHNRLYWYRQTLGQGPEFLTYFQNEAQLEKSRLLSDRFSAERPKGSFSTLEIQRTEQGDSAMYLCASSSPSGGSGTQYFGPGTRLLVL.

Worth noting for this clonotype: A far larger clone is just one base off, so this is likely a read error. The chain employs TRBV6-1 and TRBJ2-4; D unclear. The end of the DNA aligns better with TRBJ2-5, so the J call may be wrong. Per the germline V gene, CDR1 is MNHNS and CDR2 is SASEGT. The CDR3 is made up of 19 amino acids. In nucleotides, the CDR3 is TGTGCCAGCAGTGTACGCCCGGACCCAGGCATAGGGTTGGGTCGGACCCAGTACTTC. Encoded protein: CASSVRPDPGIGLGRTQYF.

This clonotype was counted only a few times. A read error may be the cause here, since a much bigger clone is one base away. The chain uses TRBV28 and TRBJ2-5; the D gene is possibly TRBD1 (5 bases). The CDR3 loop spans 16 amino acids. V was cut by 4 bases and J by 7 bases, with 22 bases left in between. CDR1 MDHEN and CDR2 SYDVKM come from the germline V gene. Here the CDR3 DNA reads TGTGCCAGCAGTTCCACCCCGCCAAGGGGTGATCGGACCCAGTACTTC. Amino acids: CASSSTPPRGDRTQYF.

This clonotype was seen at least ten times. The J gene is TRBJ2-7, the V gene TRBV7-2; unclear D gene. CDR1 and CDR2 from the germline V gene are SGHTA and FQGNSA. The V end lost 4 bases, the J end lost 2 bases, and 12 bases lay between the germline ends. CDR3 length: 14 amino acids. In DNA, the CDR3 is TGTGCCAGCAGCTCCTCTTACGCTACCTACGAGCAGTACTTC. Translation: CASSSSYATYEQYF.

The chain combines TRBV5-1 with TRBJ2-2, with TRBD1 matching over 9 bases. The germline CDR1 and CDR2 sequences are SGHRS and YFSETQ. V trimming: 1 base; J trimming: 5 bases; junction bases outside the gene matches: 3. CDR3 length: 15 residues. DNA of the CDR3: TGCGCCAGCAGCTTGTTAGGACAGGGGACCGGGGAGCTGTTTTTT. It translates to CASSLLGQGTGELFF.

This clonotype was detected only a few times. J is TRBJ2-4 and V is TRBV6-1; D is ambiguous. This CDR3 has 16 amino acids. The germline V and J ends were trimmed by 2 bases and 2 bases, with 13 bases remaining between them. The germline V gene encodes CDR1 MNHNS and CDR2 SASEGT. The CDR3 DNA reads as TGTGCCAGCAGTGAATTACCTAGGGCGACCAAAAACATTCAGTACTTC. Translated: CASSELPRATKNIQYF.

This rearrangement joins TRBV20-1 to TRBJ2-5; D may correspond to TRBD1 or TRBD2 (5 bases each). Germline V gives CDR1 DFQATT, CDR2 SNEGSKA (reference sequence). The V gene lost 5 bases and the J gene lost 1 base, with 11 bases spanning the gap. The CDR3 is 13 amino acids. DNA for the CDR3: TGCAGTGCTGGGGAGACAGTCCAAGAGACCCAGTACTTC. Its translation is CSAGETVQETQYF.

The chain has TRBV12-3 or TRBV12-4 and TRBJ1-2; D is undetermined. This CDR3 is 14 amino acids long. Trimming cost V 5 bases and J 10 bases, with 20 bases left between them. The CDR3, as DNA: TGTGCCAGCAGTCAGCCGGCCCTGTCTGTAGTCTACACCTTC. Its protein product is CASSQPALSVVYTF.

In this sample, this clonotype turned up many times. V and J are TRBV27 and TRBJ2-5, with 12 bases matching TRBD2. The CDR3 is made up of 16 amino acids. With V trimmed by 2 bases and J by 5 bases, 6 bases remained unmatched. Germline V CDR1 and CDR2: MNHEY, SMNVEV (reference sequence). The CDR3 reads CASSLASGRAFETQYF. CDR3 in DNA: TGTGCCAGCAGTTTAGCTAGCGGGAGGGCCTTTGAGACCCAGTACTTC.

The chain links TRBV2 to TRBJ2-7; 9 bases match TRBD1. Trimming took 6 bases from V and 3 from J; bases not matched to a gene: 6. CDR1 is SNHLY, CDR2 FYNNEI, per germline. The CDR3 sequence is 14 residues long. This chain's CDR3 is CASSSWTGDYEQYF. Written as DNA, the CDR3 is TGTGCCAGCAGCTCGTGGACAGGGGACTACGAGCAGTACTTC.

This clonotype was found many times. The chain is built from TRBV7-2 and TRBJ1-2; D ambiguous. Germline lookup yields CDR1 SGHTA and CDR2 FQGNSA. The CDR3 covers 12 residues. Trimming took 4 bases from V and 5 from J, leaving 8 bases between them. Written as DNA, the CDR3 is TGTGCCAGCAGCTCTGACGGTTATGGCTACACCTTC. This codes for CASSSDGYGYTF.